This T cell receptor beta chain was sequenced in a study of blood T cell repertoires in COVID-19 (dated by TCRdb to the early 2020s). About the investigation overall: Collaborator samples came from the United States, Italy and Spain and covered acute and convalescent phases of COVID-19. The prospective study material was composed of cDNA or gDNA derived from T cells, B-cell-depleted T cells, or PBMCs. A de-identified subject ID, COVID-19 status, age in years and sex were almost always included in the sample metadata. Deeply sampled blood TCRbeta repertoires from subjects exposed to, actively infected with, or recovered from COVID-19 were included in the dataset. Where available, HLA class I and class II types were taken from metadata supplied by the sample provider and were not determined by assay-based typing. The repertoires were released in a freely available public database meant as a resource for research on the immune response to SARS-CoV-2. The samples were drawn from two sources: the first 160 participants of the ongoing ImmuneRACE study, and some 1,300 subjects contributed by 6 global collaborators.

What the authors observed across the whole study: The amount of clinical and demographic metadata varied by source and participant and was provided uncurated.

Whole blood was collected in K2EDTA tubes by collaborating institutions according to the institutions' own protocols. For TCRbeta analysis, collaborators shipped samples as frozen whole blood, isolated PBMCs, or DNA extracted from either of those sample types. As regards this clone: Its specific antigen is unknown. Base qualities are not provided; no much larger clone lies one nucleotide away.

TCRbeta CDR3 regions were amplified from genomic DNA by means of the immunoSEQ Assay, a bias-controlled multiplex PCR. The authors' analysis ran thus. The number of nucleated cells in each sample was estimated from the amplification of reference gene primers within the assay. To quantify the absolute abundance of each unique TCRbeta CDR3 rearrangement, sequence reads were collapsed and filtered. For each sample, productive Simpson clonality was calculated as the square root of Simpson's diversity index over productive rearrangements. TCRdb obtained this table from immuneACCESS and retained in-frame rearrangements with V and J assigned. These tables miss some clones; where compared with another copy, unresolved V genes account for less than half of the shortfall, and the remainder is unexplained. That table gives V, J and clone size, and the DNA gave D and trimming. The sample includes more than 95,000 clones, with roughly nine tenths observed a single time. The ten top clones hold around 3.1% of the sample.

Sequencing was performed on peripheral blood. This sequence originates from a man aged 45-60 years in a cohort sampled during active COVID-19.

The DNA is TGTGCCAGTAGTAAAGGACAGGGTCGCGCAGATACGCAGTATTTT. This yields the protein CASSKGQGRADTQYF. Here the chain combines TRBV19 and TRBJ2-3, and TRBD1 aligns with 8 junction nucleotides. The germline V gene (reference sequence) sets CDR1 to LNHDA and CDR2 to SQIVND. Inclusive of the bounding cysteine and phenylalanine, the CDR3 is 15 residues long. The entry retains the CDR3 DNA only, 45 bases that are in frame from base 1. The junction shows trimming of 4 bases on V and 4 bases on J, and the gene matches do not reach 7 bases of it.